This TCR beta chain was sequenced in a study of monozygotic twins with inflammatory bowel disease (dated by TCRdb to about 2019). With respect to the entire study: The full study comprised 28 monozygotic twin pairs: nine German pairs (four IBD-concordant, five IBD-discordant) and 19 IBD-discordant Danish pairs. The search for disease-associated traits relied mainly on comparing, within discordant pairs, IBD patients with their genetically identical healthy co-twins. Each individual had, on average, about 151 000 unique TCRalpha sequences and 181 000 unique TCRbeta sequences available for analysis. The paper as a whole reports these results and caveats: Repertoire similarity did not differ between concordant and discordant twins, which could be due to limited statistical power. Because patients received different immunosuppressive treatments, the repertoires may have picked up extra background noise and variability between individuals. Different T cell subtypes could not be distinguished in the analysis. Measured by the inverse Simpson index, TCRbeta repertoire diversity was lower in IBD patients than in their healthy co-twins. Fewer clonotypes were shared with other individuals by IBD patients than by healthy twins, most markedly in patients showing signs of disease activity. No single strong signal or clonotype linked to IBD turned up in the results, so the idea that one exists was not supported.

The method was 5' RACE. Preparation of each TCR library used about 3,200 ng of total RNA. For each sample, cDNA synthesis with SMARTScribe reverse transcriptase was split into eight separate reactions. During cDNA synthesis, template switching was used to introduce unique molecular identifiers that contained a 6-nucleotide sample barcode. Two nested PCRs of roughly 16 and 10 cycles amplified the TCRalpha and TCRbeta cDNA, and bead purification followed each PCR. Before amplification, cDNA was treated with uracil DNA-glycosylase and purified using the QIAquick PCR purification kit. The second PCR was the step at which Illumina TruSeq-compatible adapters and sample-specific barcodes were added. Library quality and concentration were assessed using TapeStation and Qubit, and roughly 5.5 ng of each library was pooled. Sequencing of pooled libraries was carried out on an Illumina HiSeq2500 single-index Rapid Run using 2 x 100 bp reads and custom sequencing primers. In the paper's pipeline: PCR and sequencing errors were corrected by UMI-based consensus assembly using MiGEC version 1.2.6. V(D)J alignment, clonotype assembly and CDR3 extraction were performed with MiXCR version 2.1.1. To normalise gene usage, clonotype sharing and MAIT/NKT TCR abundance, the analysis used the top 1000, 10 000 and 20 000 clonotypes per sample. Diversity was computed as the inverse Simpson index with the vegan R package after downsampling to 27 000 UMIs. Paired Mann-Whitney U tests on discordant twin pairs were used, with Benjamini-Hochberg multiple-testing correction. Following TCRdb reprocessing, every CDR3 protein sequence forms one entry, and DNA is not provided. TCRdb assigned the V and J calls; the authors' analysis was not used. The sample table records 350,000 to 500,000 distinct CDR3 sequences. The ten largest account for about 2.6% of the sample.

The CDR3 sequence holds 15 residues, the cysteine and phenylalanine included. DNA for this receptor is not on file. The germline V gene specifies MNHEY as CDR1 and SVGAGI as CDR2. From each donor, a 2.5 ml peripheral blood sample was drawn into PAXgene tubes and stored at -80 degrees C. Without any T cell sorting, total RNA was extracted from whole blood using the PAXgene blood miRNA kit on an automated QIAcube. Peripheral blood from monozygotic twin pairs concordant or discordant for inflammatory bowel disease was subjected to deep TCRalpha and TCRbeta repertoire profiling with unique molecular barcoding. For every twin pair, smoking habits were documented, and each individual was categorised as a current, former or never smoker. On this clonotype itself: Its specific antigen is unknown.

The clonotype comes from a human donor with ulcerative colitis or Crohn's disease, or a healthy co-twin of an affected twin (not recorded which). The specimen was blood. The rearrangement combines TRBV6-5 with TRBJ2-7. The encoded CDR3 is CASSLRGGPSYEQYF.